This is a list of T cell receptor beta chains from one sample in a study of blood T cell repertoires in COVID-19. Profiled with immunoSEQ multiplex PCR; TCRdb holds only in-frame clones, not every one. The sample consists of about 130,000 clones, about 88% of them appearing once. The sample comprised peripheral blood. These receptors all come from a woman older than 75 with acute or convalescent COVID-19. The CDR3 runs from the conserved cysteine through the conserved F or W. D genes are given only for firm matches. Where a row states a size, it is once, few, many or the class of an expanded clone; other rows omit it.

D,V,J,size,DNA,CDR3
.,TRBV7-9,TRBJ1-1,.,TGTGCCAGCAGCATCAGGGGAGGGACTGAAGCTTTCTTT,CASSIRGGTEAFF
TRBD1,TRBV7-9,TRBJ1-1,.,TGTGCCAGCACGACTCGCGAGGGGGCGGATCTAGGCACTGAAGCTTTCTTT,CASTTREGADLGTEAFF
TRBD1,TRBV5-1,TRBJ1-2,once,TGCGCCAGCAGCGCAGGGGGCGAGGGGTATGGCTACACCTTC,CASSAGGEGYGYTF
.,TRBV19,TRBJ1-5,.,TGTGCCAGTAGTATAGATCGGTTCAGGCGCCAGCATTTT,CASSIDRFRRQHF
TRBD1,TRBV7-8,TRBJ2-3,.,TGTGCCAGCAGCTTAGCCCCCGGAGGGGACAGGGGGCAGTTGGCAGATACGCAGTATTTT,CASSLAPGGDRGQLADTQYF
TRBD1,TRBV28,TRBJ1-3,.,TGTGCCAGCAGTTTAAGGACAGGGTCTGGAAACACCATATATTTT,CASSLRTGSGNTIYF
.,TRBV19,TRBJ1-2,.,TGTGCCAGTAGTATGACCCGAGGAGACTACACCTTC,CASSMTRGDYTF
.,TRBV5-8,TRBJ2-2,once,TGTGCCACGGGATTAGCGGCTATGAACACCGGGGAGCTGTTTTTT,CATGLAAMNTGELFF
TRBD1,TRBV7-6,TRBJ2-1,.,TGTGCCAGCAGCTTAGGCGGACAGGCCTACAATGAGCAGTTCTTC,CASSLGGQAYNEQFF
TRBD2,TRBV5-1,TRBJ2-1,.,TGCGCCAGCAGCTTGGGGGGGAGCGGGACCTACAATGAGCAGTTCTTC,CASSLGGSGTYNEQFF
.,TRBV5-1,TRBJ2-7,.,TGCGCCAGCAGCGAGCGGGACACCGTCTACGAGCAGTACTTC,CASSERDTVYEQYF
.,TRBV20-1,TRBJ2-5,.,TGCAGTGCTAGAGATGAGGGGGCCCAGTACTTC,CSARDEGAQYF
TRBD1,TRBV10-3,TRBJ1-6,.,TGTGCCATCAGAGGGACAGTGGATTCACCCCTCCACTTT,CAIRGTVDSPLHF
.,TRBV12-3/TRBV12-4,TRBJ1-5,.,TGTGCCAGCAACGAACGGTTCAATCAGCCCCAGCATTTT,CASNERFNQPQHF
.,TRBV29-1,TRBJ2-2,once,TGCAGCGTCTGCAGGGATACCGGGGAGCTGTTTTTT,CSVCRDTGELFF
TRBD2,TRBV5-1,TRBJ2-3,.,TGCGCCAGCAGCTTCTGGGGACTAGCGGGGGCAGATACGCAGTATTTT,CASSFWGLAGADTQYF